A single sample gave rise to the 24 T cell receptor beta chains below, sequenced in a study of cytomegalovirus exposure and HLA in healthy donors. Researchers ran the PCR with 60 Vbeta and 13 Jbeta primers. Profiling relied on immunoSEQ multiplex PCR, and the TCRdb table lists in-frame clones only, not all of them. The top ten hold 1.9% of the sample, which has about 110,000 clones, roughly 14% seen once. The sequenced material came from PBMCs. These receptors were collected from a woman aged 18 to 35 in good health and CMV-seronegative.

This clone was counted once. The chain joins TRBV19 to TRBJ1-1; D is possibly TRBD1 (6 bases). The germline V gene encodes CDR1 LNHDA and CDR2 SQIVND (reference sequence). V was shortened by 5 bases and J by 0 bases, with 16 bases between the two germline ends. The CDR3 contains 16 residues. CDR3 residues: CASSWGGGEMNTEAFF. The CDR3 region has the DNA TGTGCCAGTAGTTGGGGGGGCGGAGAAATGAACACTGAAGCTTTCTTT.

CDR3 nucleotides: TGTGCCAGCACCCGAGGGACAGGGAACACCGGGGAGCTGTTTTTT. It codes for CASTRGTGNTGELFF. The chain couples TRBV28 to TRBJ2-2; 8 nucleotides align to TRBD1. J lost 1 base, V lost 7 bases, and 5 bases had no gene match. Germline values: CDR1 MDHEN, CDR2 SYDVKM. CDR3 length equals 15 residues.

This clone was detected a few times. This chain's CDR3 is CASAGTALSGNQPQHF. The CDR3 DNA follows: TGTGCCAGCGCCGGGACAGCTCTTAGCGGCAATCAGCCCCAGCATTTT. This sequence joins TRBV19 and TRBJ1-5; 7 bases fit TRBD1. CDR1 and CDR2 from the germline V gene are LNHDA and SQIVND (reference sequence). CDR3 size: 16 residues. V dropped 9 bases and J dropped 2; count of bases not matched to a gene: 13.

This clone was found a few times. The chain carries TRBV5-1 and TRBJ2-3; TRBD1 is a possible D gene (5 bases). Germline V gene lookup returns CDR1 SGHRS and CDR2 YFSETQ. Trimming cost V 5 bases and J 5 bases, with 18 bases left between them. This CDR3 region has 15 residues. In DNA form, the CDR3 reads TGCGCCAGCAGTCGGACAAACCCTGCGCTAGATACGCAGTATTTT. Amino acids: CASSRTNPALDTQYF.

This clone has only a few counts. V usage is TRBV4-2 and J usage is TRBJ2-2; 7 positions match TRBD1. Germline V lookup: CDR1 LGHNA, CDR2 YNFKEQ. The junction had 11 bases not matched to a gene; V was cut back by 3 bases and J by 7 bases. The CDR3 has 16 residues. This chain's CDR3 is CASSQKTGMIVGELFF. The DNA for the CDR3 is TGTGCCAGCAGCCAGAAGACAGGGATGATCGTCGGGGAGCTGTTTTTT.

The rearrangement uses TRBV2 and TRBJ2-2, with 11 nucleotides matching TRBD2. Germline CDR1 reads SNHLY; CDR2 reads FYNNEI. The V gene end was trimmed by 0 bases and the J gene end by 6 bases; junction bases not matched to a gene: 3. The length of the CDR3 is 16 residues. CDR3 in amino acids: CASSEALAGVSGELFF. DNA of the CDR3: TGTGCCAGCAGTGAAGCACTAGCGGGAGTCTCCGGGGAGCTGTTTTTT. The full variable domain, in which reference TRBV2 and TRBJ2-2 provide the parts outside the CDR3, is EPEVTQTPSHQVTQMGQEVILRCVPISNHLYFYWYRQILGQKVEFLVSFYNNEISEKSEIFDDQFSVERPDGSNFTLKIRSTKLEDSAMYFCASSEALAGVSGELFFGEGSRLTVL.

This clone was counted a few times. This sequence joins TRBV5-5 and TRBJ2-3; 11 bases are shared with TRBD2. There are 15 residues in the CDR3. CDR1 SGHKS and CDR2 YYEKEE come from the germline V gene (reference sequence). V lost 6 bases, J lost 2 bases, and 5 bases stayed unmatched. The CDR3 DNA sequence: TGTGCCAGCAACATACTAGCGGGAGACACAGATACGCAGTATTTT. Its translation: CASNILAGDTDTQYF.

In this sample, this clone turned up a few times. The chain is built from TRBV29-1 and TRBJ2-2; the D gene is possibly TRBD2 (5 bases). The CDR3 spans 14 residues. The germline gives CDR1 SQVTM, CDR2 ANQGSEA. V lost 5 bases to trimming and J lost 0 bases, with 10 bases between them. The CDR3, as DNA: TGCAGCGTTCCTATCGGGGCGAACACCGGGGAGCTGTTTTTT. It codes for CSVPIGANTGELFF.

Worth noting for this clone: Sequence at one end of the junction differs from germline and may be a read error. The chain combines TRBV13 with TRBJ2-7; unclear D gene. From germline, CDR1 is PRHDT and CDR2 FYEKMQ (reference sequence). This CDR3 has 13 residues. This CDR3 is CASSLFNSCEQYF. The CDR3 nucleotides read TGTGCCAGCAGCTTATTTAACTCCTGCGAGCAGTACTTC.

The rearrangement uses TRBV5-4 and TRBJ2-2; TRBD2 aligns across 12 bases. The CDR3 runs 16 residues. V lost 3 bases to trimming and J lost 3 bases; unmatched junction nucleotides: 3. The germline gives CDR1 SGHNT, CDR2 YYREEE (reference sequence). In DNA form, the CDR3 reads TGTGCCAGCAGCTCTAGCGGGAGGGCGGACACCGGGGAGCTGTTTTTT. Protein sequence: CASSSSGRADTGELFF. Filled out from reference TRBV5-4 and TRBJ2-2, the complete variable domain reads ETGVTQSPTHLIKTRGQQVTLRCSSQSGHNTVSWYQQALGQGPQFIFQYYREEENGRGNFPPRFSGLQFPNYSSELNVNALELDDSALYLCASSSSGRADTGELFFGEGSRLTVL.

This chain connects TRBV4-1 to TRBJ2-7, with D tentatively TRBD1 (6 bases). The CDR3 runs 15 residues. Germline assignment: CDR1 MGHRA and CDR2 YSYEKL. The V and J ends lost 4 bases and 2 bases respectively, with 15 bases between them. In DNA form, the CDR3 reads TGCGCCAGCAGCCTTGACATCAGGGGCACCTACGAGCAGTACTTC. Its translation is CASSLDIRGTYEQYF.

This clone has more than one count but fewer than ten. V is TRBV10-3 and J is TRBJ2-5; possible D gene TRBD1, 6 bases. CDR3 length equals 15 residues. Germline CDR1 is ENHRY and CDR2 is SYGVKD. V was clipped by 3 bases and J by 5 bases, with 16 bases between them. CDR3 region: CAISDGTSPRETQYF. The DNA for the CDR3 is TGTGCCATCAGTGATGGGACATCCCCGAGGGAGACCCAGTACTTC.

This clone has more than one count but fewer than ten. The V gene is TRBV30, the J gene TRBJ2-7, with a possible D match to TRBD2 (5 bases). Trimming shortened V by 0 bases and J by 6 bases, and 12 bases separated the two germline ends. CDR3 length: 13 residues. Germline V gene data show CDR1 as GTSNPN and CDR2 as SVGIG (reference sequence). The CDR3 DNA reads as TGTGCCTGGAGTGTACTAGGGTTGGGCGAGCAGTACTTC. Translating gives CAWSVLGLGEQYF.

The V call is TRBV6-5, the J call TRBJ2-1, with 9 nucleotides matching TRBD2. The trim removed 3 bases at V and 4 bases at J, leaving 7 bases unmatched. CDR3 length: 16 residues. The germline gives CDR1 MNHEY, CDR2 SVGAGI. DNA for the CDR3: TGTGCCAGCAGTTATTTTTCTAGCGGGACTTACAATGAGCAGTTCTTC. Its translation is CASSYFSSGTYNEQFF.

This clone has only a few counts. The chain's CDR3 is CASRVKRDRNTEAFF. The CDR3 DNA is TGTGCCAGCAGGGTTAAACGGGACAGGAACACTGAAGCTTTCTTT. This rearrangement joins TRBV2 to TRBJ1-1; TRBD1 aligns across 7 bases. V gave up 6 bases and J gave up 1 base; unmatched junction bases: 8. This CDR3 region has 15 residues. Germline assignment: CDR1 SNHLY and CDR2 FYNNEI.

This clone has more than one count but fewer than ten. The rearrangement joins TRBV4-2 to TRBJ2-3, with 10 nucleotides matching TRBD2. J gave up 0 bases and V 3 bases, and 3 bases lay outside the gene matches. Germline loops: CDR1 LGHNA, CDR2 YNFKEQ. There are 16 residues in the CDR3. For the CDR3, the DNA is TGTGCCAGCAGCCAGGTAGCGGGGGGTAGCACAGATACGCAGTATTTT. Its translation is CASSQVAGGSTDTQYF.

The J gene is TRBJ1-2, the V gene TRBV5-1; tentatively, D is TRBD1 (5 bases). The CDR3 length is 12 residues. Trimming pared 4 bases from V and 8 bases from J, leaving 12 bases between. The V gene's germline CDR1 is SGHRS and CDR2 YFSETQ. The CDR3 nucleotides are TGCGCCAGCAGCCTGACAGCGCACGGCTACACCTTC. Its translation is CASSLTAHGYTF.

This chain connects TRBV27 to TRBJ2-1; tentatively, D is TRBD2 (6 bases). V lost 2 bases and J lost 8, with 19 bases in between. Germline assignment: CDR1 MNHEY and CDR2 SMNVEV (reference sequence). The CDR3 is 16 amino acids. CDR3 sequence: CASSLGFSGEDYEQFF. The CDR3 DNA reads as TGTGCCAGCAGTTTAGGTTTCTCGGGGGAGGATTATGAGCAGTTCTTC.

This clone was found a few times. The rearrangement links TRBV2 to TRBJ2-3, with TRBD1 matching 8 bases. In germline, CDR1 is SNHLY, CDR2 FYNNEI. Losses at the gene ends were 11 bases for V and 2 bases for J; bases not matched to a gene: 12. The CDR3 sequence is 15 residues long. CDR3 region: CAVRWTGIHTDTQYF. CDR3 in DNA: TGTGCCGTCCGGTGGACAGGGATCCACACAGATACGCAGTATTTT.

This clone occurred a few times. This rearrangement joins TRBV25-1 to TRBJ1-3; no clear D gene. Deletions cut 6 bases from V and 2 bases from J, with 8 bases between. The V gene's germline CDR1 is MGHDK and CDR2 SYGVNS. The CDR3 length is 13 residues. The CDR3 protein is CASRQTTGNTIYF. Written as DNA, the CDR3 is TGTGCCAGCAGGCAGACTACTGGAAACACCATATATTTT.

The rearrangement links TRBV29-1 to TRBJ2-3; no definite D call. The V gene lost 0 bases and the J gene lost 1 base, with 8 bases spanning the gap. The CDR3 sequence is 14 residues long. Germline-derived CDR1 and CDR2 are SQVTM and ANQGSEA. CDR3 protein: CSVEDLSGTDTQYF. For the CDR3, the DNA is TGCAGCGTTGAAGATCTATCGGGCACAGATACGCAGTATTTT.

This clone was counted only a few times. V gene TRBV30 combines with J gene TRBJ2-4, with D maybe TRBD2 (7 bases). The germline CDR1 and CDR2 sequences are GTSNPN and SVGIG (reference sequence). The length of the CDR3 is 16 residues. Trimming shortened V by 0 bases and J by 0 bases, and 12 bases separated the two germline ends. Here the CDR3 reads CAWSVEGGVAKNIQYF. The CDR3 DNA reads TGTGCCTGGAGTGTTGAGGGGGGGGTAGCCAAAAACATTCAGTACTTC.

With regard to this clone: Other DNA sequences from this sample encode an identical CDR3 as well. This chain joins TRBV9 and TRBJ1-1; the D gene is possibly TRBD1 (5 bases). CDR3 size: 14 residues. The germline V and J ends were trimmed by 4 bases and 1 base, with 11 bases remaining between them. CDR1 is SGDLS and CDR2 is YYNGEE in the germline V gene. CDR3 DNA: TGTGCCAGCAGCCCCCACGGGGGGAACACTGAAGCTTTCTTT. Translated: CASSPHGGNTEAFF. The whole variable domain, filled in from reference TRBV9 and TRBJ1-1, reads DSGVTQTPKHLITATGQRVTLRCSPRSGDLSVYWYQQSLDQGLQFLIQYYNGEERAKGNILERFSAQQFPDLHSELNLSSLELGDSALYFCASSPHGGNTEAFFGQGTRLTVV.

This clone was recorded a few times. The CDR3 is CASSLGWRAGVYNEQFF. The CDR3 coding sequence is TGCGCCAGCAGCTTGGGGTGGCGGGCAGGGGTCTACAATGAGCAGTTCTTC. The chain couples TRBV5-1 to TRBJ2-1; a weak D match, TRBD1 (6 bases). The ends were cut back, 0 bases at V and 3 bases at J, with 16 bases in the middle. This CDR3 is 17 amino acids long. The V gene's germline CDR1 is SGHRS and CDR2 YFSETQ.